This TCR beta chain was sequenced during a study of naive and memory T cell subsets. TCR cDNA received a 3' ligated oligonucleotide that carried a UMI. RNA was extracted from around 2.5 ml of whole blood of healthy adults. Reverse transcription used DNase-treated unsorted total RNA, aiming for roughly 1 to 1000 ng. There are 14 residues in the CDR3. V gave up 1 base and J gave up 2 bases, with 8 bases separating them. Turning to this clonotype: Its specificity is not known.

Study observations and caveats: TCR transcript changes with activation or differentiation may affect this RNA method.

The SP2 primer and nested alpha and beta constant region primers amplified ligated cDNA in four rounds. For blood and skin samples, reverse transcription used TCR alpha and beta constant primers. TCRdb ran MiXCR on the 5' RACE reads and lists one entry per CDR3 protein. The sample holds roughly 30,000 distinct CDR3 sequences; approximately 15% are singletons and the top ten take around 2.6%. The V and J genes are TRBV12-3 or TRBV12-4 and TRBJ1-1, with D uncertain. The receptor was derived from a female donor in good health. The CDR3: CASSLGVPNTEAFF. DNA of the CDR3: TGTGCCAGCAGTTTAGGGGTCCCTAACACTGAAGCTTTCTTT.